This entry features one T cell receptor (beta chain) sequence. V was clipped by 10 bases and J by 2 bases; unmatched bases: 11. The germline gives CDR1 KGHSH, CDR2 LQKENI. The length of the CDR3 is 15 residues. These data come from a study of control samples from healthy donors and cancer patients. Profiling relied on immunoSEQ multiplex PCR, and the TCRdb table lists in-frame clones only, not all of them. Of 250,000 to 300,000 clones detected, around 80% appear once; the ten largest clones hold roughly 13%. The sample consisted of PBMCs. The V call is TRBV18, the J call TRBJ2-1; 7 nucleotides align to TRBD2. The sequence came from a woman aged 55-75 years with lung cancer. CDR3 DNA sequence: TGTGCCACCCTGGGGGGGAGGACCCCCTACAATGAGCAGTTCTTC. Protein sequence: CATLGGRTPYNEQFF.